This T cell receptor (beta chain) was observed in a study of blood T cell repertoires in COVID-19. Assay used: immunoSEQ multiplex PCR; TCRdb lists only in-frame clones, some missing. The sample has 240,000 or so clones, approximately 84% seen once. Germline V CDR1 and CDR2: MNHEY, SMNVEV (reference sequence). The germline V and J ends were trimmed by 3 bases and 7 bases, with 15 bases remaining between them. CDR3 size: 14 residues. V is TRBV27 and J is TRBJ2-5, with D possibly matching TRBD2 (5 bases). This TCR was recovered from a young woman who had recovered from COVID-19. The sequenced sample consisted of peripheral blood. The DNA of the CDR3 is TGTGCCAGCAGTTTTCCCGGGCCAGGAGGGACCCAGTACTTC. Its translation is CASSFPGPGGTQYF.